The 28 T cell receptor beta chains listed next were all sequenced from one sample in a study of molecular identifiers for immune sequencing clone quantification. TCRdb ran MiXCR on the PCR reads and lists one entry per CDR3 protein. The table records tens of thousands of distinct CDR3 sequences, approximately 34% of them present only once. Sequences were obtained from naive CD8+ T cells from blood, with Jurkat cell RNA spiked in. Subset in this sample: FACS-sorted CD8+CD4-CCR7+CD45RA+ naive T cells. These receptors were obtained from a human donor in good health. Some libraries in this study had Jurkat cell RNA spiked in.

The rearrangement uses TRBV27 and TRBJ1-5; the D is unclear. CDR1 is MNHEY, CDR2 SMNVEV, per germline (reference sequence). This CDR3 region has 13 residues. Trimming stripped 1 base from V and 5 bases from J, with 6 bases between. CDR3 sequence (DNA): TGTGCCAGCAGTTTATTGGAGCATCAGCCCCAGCATTTT. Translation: CASSLLEHQPQHF.

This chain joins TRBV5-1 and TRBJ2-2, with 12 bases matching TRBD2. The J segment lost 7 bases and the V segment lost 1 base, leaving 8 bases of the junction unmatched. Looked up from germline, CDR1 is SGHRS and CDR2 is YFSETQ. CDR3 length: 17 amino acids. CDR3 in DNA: TGCGCCAGCAGCTTGAGACTAGCGGGGGACCGGAACGGGGAGCTGTTTTTT. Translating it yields CASSLRLAGDRNGELFF.

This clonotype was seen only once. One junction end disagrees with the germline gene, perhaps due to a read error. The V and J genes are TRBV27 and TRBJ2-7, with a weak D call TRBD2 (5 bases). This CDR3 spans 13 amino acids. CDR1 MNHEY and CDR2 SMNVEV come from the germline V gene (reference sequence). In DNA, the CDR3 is TGTGCCAGCAGTTTGGCCGCGGGCCACGAGCAGGACTTC. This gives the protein CASSLAAGHEQDF.

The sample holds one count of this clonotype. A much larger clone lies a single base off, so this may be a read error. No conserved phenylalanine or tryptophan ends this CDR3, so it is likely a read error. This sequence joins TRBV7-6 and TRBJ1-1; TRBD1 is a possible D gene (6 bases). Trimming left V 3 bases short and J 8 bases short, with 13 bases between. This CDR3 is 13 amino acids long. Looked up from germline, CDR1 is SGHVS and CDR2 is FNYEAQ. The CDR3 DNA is TGTGCCAGCAGCTTGGGGGGCCAGGCGGAAGCTTTCTTA. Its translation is CASSLGGQAEAFL.

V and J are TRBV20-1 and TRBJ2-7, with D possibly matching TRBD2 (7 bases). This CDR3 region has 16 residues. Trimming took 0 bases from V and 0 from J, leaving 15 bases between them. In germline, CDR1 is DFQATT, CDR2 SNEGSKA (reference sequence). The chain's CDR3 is CSAREVGGLSSYEQYF. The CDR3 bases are TGCAGTGCTAGAGAGGTCGGGGGGCTAAGCTCCTACGAGCAGTACTTC.

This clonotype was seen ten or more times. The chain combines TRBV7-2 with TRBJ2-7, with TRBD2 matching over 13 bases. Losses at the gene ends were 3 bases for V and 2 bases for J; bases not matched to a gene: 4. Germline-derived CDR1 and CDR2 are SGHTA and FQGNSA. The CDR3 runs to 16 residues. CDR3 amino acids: CASSLGLAGSAYEQYF. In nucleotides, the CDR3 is TGTGCCAGCAGCTTGGGACTAGCGGGGTCAGCCTACGAGCAGTACTTC.

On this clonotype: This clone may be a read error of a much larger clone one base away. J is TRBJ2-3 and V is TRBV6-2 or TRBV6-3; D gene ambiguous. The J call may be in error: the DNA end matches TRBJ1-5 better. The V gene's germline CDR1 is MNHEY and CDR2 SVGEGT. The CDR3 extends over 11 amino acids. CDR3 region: CASSYGVTQHF. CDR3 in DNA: TGTGCCAGCAGTTACGGAGTTACGCAGCATTTT.

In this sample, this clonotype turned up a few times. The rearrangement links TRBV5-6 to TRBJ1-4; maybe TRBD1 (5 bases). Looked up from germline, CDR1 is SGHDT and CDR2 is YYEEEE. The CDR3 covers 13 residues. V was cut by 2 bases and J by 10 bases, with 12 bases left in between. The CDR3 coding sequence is TGTGCCAGCAGCTTCCCGACAAGGGGAAAACTGTTTTTT. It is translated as CASSFPTRGKLFF.

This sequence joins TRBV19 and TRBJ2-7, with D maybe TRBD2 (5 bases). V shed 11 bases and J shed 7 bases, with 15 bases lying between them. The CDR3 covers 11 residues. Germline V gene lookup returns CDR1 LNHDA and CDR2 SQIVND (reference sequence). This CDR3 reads CAAFLGIEQYF. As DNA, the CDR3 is TGTGCCGCCTTCCTCGGGATAGAGCAGTACTTC.

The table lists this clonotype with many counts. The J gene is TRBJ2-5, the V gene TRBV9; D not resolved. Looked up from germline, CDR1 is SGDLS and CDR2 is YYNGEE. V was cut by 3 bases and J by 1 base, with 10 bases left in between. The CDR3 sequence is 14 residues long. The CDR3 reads CASSDPISQETQYF. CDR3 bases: TGTGCCAGCAGCGACCCGATAAGCCAAGAGACCCAGTACTTC.

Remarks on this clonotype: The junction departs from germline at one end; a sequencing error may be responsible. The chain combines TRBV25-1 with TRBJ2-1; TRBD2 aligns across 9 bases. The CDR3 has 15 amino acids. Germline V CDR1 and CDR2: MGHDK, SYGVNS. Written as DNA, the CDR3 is TGTGCCAGCAGTGAATCGGCGGGGGGGCCCAATGAGCAGATCTTC. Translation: CASSESAGGPNEQIF.

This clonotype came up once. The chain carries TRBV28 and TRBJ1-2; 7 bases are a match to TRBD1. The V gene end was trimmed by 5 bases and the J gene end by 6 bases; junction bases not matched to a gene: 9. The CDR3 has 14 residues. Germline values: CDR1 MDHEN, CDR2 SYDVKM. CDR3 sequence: CASSLPGQWDGYTF. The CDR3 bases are TGTGCCAGCAGTCTACCGGGACAGTGGGATGGCTACACCTTC.

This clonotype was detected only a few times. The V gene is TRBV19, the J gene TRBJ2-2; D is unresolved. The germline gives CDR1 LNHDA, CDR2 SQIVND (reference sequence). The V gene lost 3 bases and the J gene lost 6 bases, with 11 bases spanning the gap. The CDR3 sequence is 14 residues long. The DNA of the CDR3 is TGTGCCAGTAGTATTATTGGAAGGGCCGGGGAGCTGTTTTTT. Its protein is CASSIIGRAGELFF.

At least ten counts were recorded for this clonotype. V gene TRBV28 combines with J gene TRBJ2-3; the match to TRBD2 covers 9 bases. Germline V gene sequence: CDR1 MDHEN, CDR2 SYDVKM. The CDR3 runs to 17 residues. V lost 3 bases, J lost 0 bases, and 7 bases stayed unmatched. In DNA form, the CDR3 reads TGTGCCAGCAGTTTTTTTCCAGCGGGAGGTAGCACAGATACGCAGTATTTT. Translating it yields CASSFFPAGGSTDTQYF.

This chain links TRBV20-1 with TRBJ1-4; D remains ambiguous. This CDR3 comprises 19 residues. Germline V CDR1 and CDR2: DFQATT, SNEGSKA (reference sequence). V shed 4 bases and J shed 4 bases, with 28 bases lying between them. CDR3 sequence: CSATQWAASLKGLNEKLFF. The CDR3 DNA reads TGCAGTGCTACCCAGTGGGCCGCTTCCCTTAAAGGCCTTAATGAAAAACTGTTTTTT.

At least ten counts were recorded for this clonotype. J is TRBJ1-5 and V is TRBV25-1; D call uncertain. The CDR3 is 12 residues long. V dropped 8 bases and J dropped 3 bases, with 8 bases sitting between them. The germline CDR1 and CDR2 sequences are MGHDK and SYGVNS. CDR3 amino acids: CASRHLNQPQHF. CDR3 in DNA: TGTGCCAGCCGACACCTCAATCAGCCCCAGCATTTT.

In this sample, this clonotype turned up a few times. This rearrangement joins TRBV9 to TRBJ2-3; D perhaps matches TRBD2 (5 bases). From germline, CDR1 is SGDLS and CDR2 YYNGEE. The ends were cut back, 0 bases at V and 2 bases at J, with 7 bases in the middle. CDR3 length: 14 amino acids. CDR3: CASSVETTTDTQYF. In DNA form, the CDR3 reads TGTGCCAGCAGCGTAGAGACTACCACAGATACGCAGTATTTT.

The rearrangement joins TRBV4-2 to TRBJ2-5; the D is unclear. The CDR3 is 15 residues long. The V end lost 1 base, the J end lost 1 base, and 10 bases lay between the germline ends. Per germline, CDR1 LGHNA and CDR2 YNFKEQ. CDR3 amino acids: CASSQATDLQETQYF. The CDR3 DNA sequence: TGTGCCAGCAGCCAAGCGACGGACCTCCAAGAGACCCAGTACTTC.

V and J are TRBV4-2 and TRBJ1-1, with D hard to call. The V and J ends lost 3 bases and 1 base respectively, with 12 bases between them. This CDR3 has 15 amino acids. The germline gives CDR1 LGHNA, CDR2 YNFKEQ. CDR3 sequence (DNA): TGTGCCAGCAGCCATCTTGACATAAAGAACACTGAAGCTTTCTTT. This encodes CASSHLDIKNTEAFF.

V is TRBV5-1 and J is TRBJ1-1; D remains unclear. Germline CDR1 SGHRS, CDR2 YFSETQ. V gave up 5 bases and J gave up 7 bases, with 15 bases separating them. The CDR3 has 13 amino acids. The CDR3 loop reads CASSLGPSLEAFF. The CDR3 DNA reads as TGCGCCAGCAGTCTAGGGCCTTCTCTTGAAGCTTTCTTT.

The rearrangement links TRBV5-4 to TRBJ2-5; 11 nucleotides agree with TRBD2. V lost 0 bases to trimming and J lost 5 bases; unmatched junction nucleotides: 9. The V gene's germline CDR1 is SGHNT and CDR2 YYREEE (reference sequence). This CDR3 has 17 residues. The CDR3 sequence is CASSLVSGRASIETQYF. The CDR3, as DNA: TGTGCCAGCAGCTTGGTTAGCGGGAGGGCCTCAATTGAGACCCAGTACTTC.

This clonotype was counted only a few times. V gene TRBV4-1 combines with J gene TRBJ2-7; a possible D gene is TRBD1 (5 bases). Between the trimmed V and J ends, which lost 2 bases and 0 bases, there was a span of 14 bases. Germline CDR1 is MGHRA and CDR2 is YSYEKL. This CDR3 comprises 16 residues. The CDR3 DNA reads TGCGCCAGCAGCCAAAAACGGCAGGGCGGCTCCTACGAGCAGTACTTC. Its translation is CASSQKRQGGSYEQYF.

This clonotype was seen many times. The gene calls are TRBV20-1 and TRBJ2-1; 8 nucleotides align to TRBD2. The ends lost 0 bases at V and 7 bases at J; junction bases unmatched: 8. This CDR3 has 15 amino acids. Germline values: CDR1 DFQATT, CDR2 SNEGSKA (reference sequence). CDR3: CSARDQAGGGNEQFF. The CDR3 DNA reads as TGCAGTGCTAGAGATCAGGCGGGAGGAGGGAATGAGCAGTTCTTC.

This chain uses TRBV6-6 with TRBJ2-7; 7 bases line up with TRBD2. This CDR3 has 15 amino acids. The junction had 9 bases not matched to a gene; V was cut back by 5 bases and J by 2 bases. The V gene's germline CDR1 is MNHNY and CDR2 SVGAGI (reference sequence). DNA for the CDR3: TGTGCCAGCAGTGGTGGGGGGGTGTCCACCTACGAGCAGTACTTC. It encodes CASSGGGVSTYEQYF.

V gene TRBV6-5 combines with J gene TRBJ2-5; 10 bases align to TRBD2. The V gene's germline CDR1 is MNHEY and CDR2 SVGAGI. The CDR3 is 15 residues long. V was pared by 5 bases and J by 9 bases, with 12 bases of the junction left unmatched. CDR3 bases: TGTGCCAGCAGTGTGACTAGCGGGCCGGTCTCTCCCCAGTACTTC. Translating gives CASSVTSGPVSPQYF.

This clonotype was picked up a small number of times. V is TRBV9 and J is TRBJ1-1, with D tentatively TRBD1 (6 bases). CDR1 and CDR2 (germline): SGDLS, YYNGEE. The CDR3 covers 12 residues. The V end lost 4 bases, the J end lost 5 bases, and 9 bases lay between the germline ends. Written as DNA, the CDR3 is TGTGCCAGCAGCTCTAGGGGGACTGAAGCTTTCTTT. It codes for CASSSRGTEAFF.

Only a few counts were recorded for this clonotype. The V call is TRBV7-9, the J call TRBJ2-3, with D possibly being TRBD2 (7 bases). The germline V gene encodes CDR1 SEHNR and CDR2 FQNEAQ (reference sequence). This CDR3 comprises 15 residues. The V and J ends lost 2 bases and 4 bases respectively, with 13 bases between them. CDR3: CASSLLGGRADTQYF. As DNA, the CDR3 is TGTGCCAGCAGCTTATTGGGGGGGCGCGCAGATACGCAGTATTTT. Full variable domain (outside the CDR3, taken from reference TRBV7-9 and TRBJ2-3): DTGVSQNPRHKITKRGQNVTFRCDPISEHNRLYWYRQTLGQGPEFLTYFQNEAQLEKSRLLSDRFSAERPKGSFSTLEIQRTEQGDSAMYLCASSLLGGRADTQYFGPGTRLTVL.

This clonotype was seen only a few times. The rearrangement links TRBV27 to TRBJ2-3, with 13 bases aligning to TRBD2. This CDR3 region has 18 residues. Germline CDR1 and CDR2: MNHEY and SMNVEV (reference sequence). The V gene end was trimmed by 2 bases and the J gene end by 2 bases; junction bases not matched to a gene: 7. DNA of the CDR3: TGTGCCAGCAGTTTAACGACTAGCGGGAGGTTTTCCACAGATACGCAGTATTTT. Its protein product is CASSLTTSGRFSTDTQYF.